This is a list of T cell receptor beta chains from one sample in a study of blood T cell repertoires in COVID-19. The data were produced by immunoSEQ multiplex PCR, yet TCRdb's version contains in-frame clones alone and is incomplete. The sample contains about 230,000 clones, roughly 90% of which appear only once. Material for sequencing was PBMCs or T cells enriched from blood (not recorded which). Receptors originate from a woman between 25 and 40 years old with acute COVID-19. Both conserved end residues are trimmed from each CDR3. Fields, in order: J gene, V gene, clone size, CDR3 protein. Size is omitted from some rows. Given values are once, few, many or a class for expanded clones.

>TRBJ2-3|TRBV5-4|.
ASSLPSPTDTQY
>TRBJ1-5|TRBV4-1|.
ASSPAVQGQQPQH
>TRBJ1-1|TRBV27|.
ASSSGTATEAF
>TRBJ1-6|TRBV7-2|.
ASSYSTGGGSPLH
>TRBJ1-5|TRBV4-1|few
ASSPSSQGNQPQH
>TRBJ1-1|TRBV2|.
ASRPTGSITEAF
>TRBJ1-4|TRBV7-2|.
ASSTRQGASDEKLF
>TRBJ1-1|TRBV30|.
AWTPGVTEAF
>TRBJ2-2|TRBV3-1/TRBV3-2|.
ASSPWGGRRTGELF
>TRBJ2-6|TRBV9|.
ASSVDSGWRDGANVLT
>TRBJ1-2|TRBV3-1/TRBV3-2|.
ASSHLEGDSRRYGYT
>TRBJ2-7|TRBV2|.
ASSRQGAEQY
>TRBJ1-1|TRBV7-9|.
ASSLTLLEPQAF
>TRBJ2-1|TRBV6-5|.
ASRLVNSYNEQF
>TRBJ1-5|TRBV7-8|.
ASSPRLAKGNQPQH
>TRBJ1-2|TRBV19|.
ASNTGRAGGYT
>TRBJ2-1|TRBV6-4|.
ASSDSGAYNEQF
>TRBJ2-1|TRBV29-1|.
SGRESSYNEQF
>TRBJ1-2|TRBV29-1|once
SVGDSNYGYT
>TRBJ1-2|TRBV27|.
ASSPDRVYGYT
>TRBJ1-2|TRBV10-3|few
AISESQTNYGYT
>TRBJ2-7|TRBV6-5|.
ASSRVFSYEQY
>TRBJ2-7|TRBV6-5|.
ASSYSTRGLTEQY
>TRBJ1-5|TRBV10-3|.
AISEQGANQPQH
>TRBJ2-7|TRBV10-1|.
ASSEGGLPYEQY
>TRBJ1-2|TRBV6-5|.
ASSYQQGAFGYT
>TRBJ1-6|TRBV2|.
ASSAVGGSPLH
>TRBJ1-2|TRBV21-1|.
ASSQKHRNYGYT
>TRBJ1-2|TRBV27|.
ASSTIGQGNYGYT
>TRBJ1-5|TRBV28|.
ASSLWRDSVSNQPQH
>TRBJ2-7|TRBV11-2|.
ASSLEGSTVPLEQY
>TRBJ2-7|TRBV7-2|.
ASSPMGGSSYEQY
>TRBJ1-2|TRBV4-3|.
ASSYQGSYGYT
>TRBJ2-7|TRBV7-3|.
ASSSSGTGVGEQY
>TRBJ2-3|TRBV5-5|.
ASSWIAGTSTDTQY
>TRBJ2-2|TRBV15|few
ATRQAPRAGELF
>TRBJ1-3|TRBV3-1/TRBV3-2|.
ASSQDRQMQRSGNTIY
>TRBJ2-5|TRBV7-7|.
ASSPTSGGETQY
>TRBJ2-1|TRBV30|.
AWTGQGRNNEQF
>TRBJ2-7|TRBV5-1|once
ASSYAGTGGHEQY
>TRBJ2-1|TRBV6-5|.
ASIVQGIYNEQF
>TRBJ1-5|TRBV12-5|.
ASGLVEPLRGQPQH
>TRBJ1-1|TRBV5-1|.
ASSFRPQGNQNTEAF
>TRBJ1-4|TRBV9|.
ASSETGLTNEKLF
>TRBJ2-7|TRBV7-2|.
ASSPRRDSIYEQY
>TRBJ1-1|TRBV19|.
ASSLTGGMSTEAF
>TRBJ2-3|TRBV7-2|.
ASSLSFRGLAGGDTQY
>TRBJ1-6|TRBV6-5|.
ASRSSYNSPLH
>TRBJ1-1|TRBV25-1|.
ASSETANTEAF